What follows are 32 T cell receptor beta chains derived from one specimen sequenced in a study of blood T cell repertoires in COVID-19 (dated by TCRdb to 2018 to 2020). Library construction relied on the immunoSEQ multiplex PCR assay. Drawn from immuneACCESS, this table holds only the in-frame rearrangements with V and J called that TCRdb kept. Clones are partly lost; checked studies trace under half to an unresolved V gene and leave the rest unexplained. In this sample the table shows under 200,000 clones, 75% to 90% of which occur a single time. The ten biggest clones cover 2.9% of the sample. Material: peripheral blood. These receptors originate from a woman aged 60 to 75 with acute or convalescent COVID-19.

The gene calls are TRBV4-2 and TRBJ2-3; 8 bases fit TRBD2. The germline V gene encodes CDR1 LGHNA and CDR2 YNFKEQ. This CDR3 contains 17 residues. After removal of 0 bases from V and 1 base from J, the junction contained 6 bases not matched to a gene. The DNA for the CDR3 is TGTGCCAGCAGCCAAGATATTACGGGGGGGGGCACAGATACGCAGTATTTT. This sequence encodes CASSQDITGGGTDTQYF.

The J gene is TRBJ2-5, the V gene TRBV5-8, with D possibly TRBD2 on 5 matching bases. Germline V gene sequence: CDR1 SGHTS, CDR2 YDEGEE. The V end lost 4 bases, the J end lost 0 bases, and 19 bases lay between the germline ends. This CDR3 is 17 amino acids long. CDR3 amino acids: CASSDSRLSQYQETQYF. The DNA of the CDR3 is TGTGCCAGCAGCGATAGCAGACTATCCCAGTACCAAGAGACCCAGTACTTC.

The V call is TRBV3-1 (or the pseudogene TRBV3-2), the J call TRBJ2-1; 8 bases map to TRBD2. Germline-derived CDR1 and CDR2 are LGHDT and YNNKEL (reference sequence). CDR3 length equals 14 residues. Trimming took 0 bases from V and 12 from J; bases not matched to a gene: 7. CDR3 region: CASSQDFKGTRQFF. The CDR3 nucleotides read TGTGCCAGCAGCCAAGACTTCAAGGGGACTAGGCAGTTCTTC.

This clone was picked up one time. This chain uses TRBV27 with TRBJ2-3, with 8 bases lining up with TRBD2. CDR3 length: 17 amino acids. The germline gives CDR1 MNHEY, CDR2 SMNVEV (reference sequence). Trimming at V came to 5 bases and at J to 0 bases, leaving 10 bases not matched to a gene. CDR3 DNA sequence: TGTGCCAGCAGTCCAGCGGGGGCCCCGACTAGCACAGATACGCAGTATTTT. It is translated as CASSPAGAPTSTDTQYF.

The chain carries TRBV9 and TRBJ2-5, with 7 bases fitting TRBD2. The V gene's germline CDR1 is SGDLS and CDR2 YYNGEE. After removal of 2 bases from V and 3 bases from J, the junction contained 16 bases not matched to a gene. The CDR3 sequence is 18 residues long. CDR3 protein: CASSVPAVAGVEKETQYF. For the CDR3, the DNA is TGTGCCAGCAGCGTCCCTGCAGTAGCGGGCGTAGAAAAAGAGACCCAGTACTTC.

A single count supports this clone. CDR3 sequence reads: CASSLGSGANTGELFF. The DNA of the CDR3 is TGTGCCAGCAGCTTAGGTAGCGGGGCGAACACCGGGGAGCTGTTTTTT. This chain links TRBV7-2 with TRBJ2-2; 8 nucleotides align to TRBD2. V was clipped by 1 base and J by 0 bases; unmatched bases: 1. The CDR3 has 16 amino acids. Germline V gives CDR1 SGHTA, CDR2 FQGNSA.

The chain has TRBV14 and TRBJ2-7; a possible D gene is TRBD2 (7 bases). The V gene lost 4 bases and the J gene lost 6 bases, with 13 bases spanning the gap. CDR3 size: 13 residues. CDR1 and CDR2 (germline): SGHDN, FVKESK. CDR3: CASSLGGQLEQYF. Here the CDR3 DNA reads TGTGCCAGCAGCCTCGGGGGGCAGCTCGAGCAGTACTTC.

This clone was counted only a few times. This rearrangement joins TRBV11-2 to TRBJ1-2, with D perhaps matching TRBD1 (6 bases). The CDR3 consists of 15 residues. Per the germline V gene, CDR1 is SGHAT and CDR2 is FQNNGV. Trimming pared 5 bases from V and 4 bases from J, leaving 17 bases between. CDR3 nucleotide sequence: TGTGCCAGCAGCCCACAGGGTTGGTTTGGCTATGGCTACACCTTC. As protein: CASSPQGWFGYGYTF.

V usage is TRBV7-2 and J usage is TRBJ2-7; a possible D gene is TRBD1 (5 bases). This CDR3 has 16 residues. Germline V gene data show CDR1 as SGHTA and CDR2 as FQGNSA. Trimming pared 0 bases from V and 4 bases from J, leaving 16 bases between. The CDR3 DNA sequence: TGTGCCAGCAGCTTAGCGCGAAGGGGTTCAGGATACGAGCAGTACTTC. This gives the protein CASSLARRGSGYEQYF.

In its sample, this clone was seen once. The rearrangement uses TRBV4-2 and TRBJ1-5, with 9 bases lining up with TRBD1. V trimming: 0 bases; J trimming: 0 bases; junction bases outside the gene matches: 6. Looked up from germline, CDR1 is LGHNA and CDR2 is YNFKEQ. The length of the CDR3 is 18 residues. Written as DNA, the CDR3 is TGTGCCAGCAGCCAAGATCCCGGGACAGGGAATAGCAATCAGCCCCAGCATTTT. It specifies CASSQDPGTGNSNQPQHF.

The chain combines TRBV5-6 with TRBJ1-5, with TRBD1 matching 8 bases. The CDR3 is made up of 16 amino acids. J was trimmed by 2 bases and V by 0 bases; bases with no gene match: 4. CDR1 and CDR2 from the germline V gene are SGHDT and YYEEEE. DNA for the CDR3: TGTGCCAGCAGCTTGGATCAGGGGGCACGCAATCAGCCCCAGCATTTT. This codes for CASSLDQGARNQPQHF.

The chain is built from TRBV28 and TRBJ1-5; no clear D gene. V was clipped by 3 bases and J by 0 bases, with 15 bases between them. This CDR3 spans 17 amino acids. Germline V gives CDR1 MDHEN, CDR2 SYDVKM. In DNA form, the CDR3 reads TGTGCCAGCAGTTTTATCTGGGAGGACCTTAGCAATCAGCCCCAGCATTTT. This gives the protein CASSFIWEDLSNQPQHF.

V usage is TRBV28 and J usage is TRBJ1-2; D might be TRBD1 (6 bases). V was cut by 5 bases and J by 5 bases, with 18 bases left in between. The CDR3 length is 15 residues. Germline assignment: CDR1 MDHEN and CDR2 SYDVKM. CDR3 amino acids: CASSPTGSGGYGYTF. The CDR3, as DNA: TGTGCCAGCAGTCCTACAGGGTCGGGGGGGTATGGCTACACCTTC.

This chain links TRBV27 with TRBJ2-7; a weak D match, TRBD2 (7 bases). V dropped 4 bases and J dropped 3 bases, with 16 bases sitting between them. Per the germline V gene, CDR1 is MNHEY and CDR2 is SMNVEV (reference sequence). CDR3 size: 15 residues. The CDR3 loop is CASSSLGGAGYEQYF. In DNA form, the CDR3 reads TGTGCCAGCAGTTCCCTAGGGGGGGCAGGCTACGAGCAGTACTTC.

The chain couples TRBV3-1 (or the pseudogene TRBV3-2) to TRBJ1-2; 8 bases line up with TRBD1. CDR1 and CDR2 (germline): LGHDT, YNNKEL (reference sequence). The CDR3 covers 14 residues. V lost 6 bases and J lost 0; bases outside the gene matches: 3. The CDR3 DNA follows: TGTGCCAGCAGACCACAGGGGGCTAACTATGGCTACACCTTC. Its protein is CASRPQGANYGYTF.

This clone was seen just once. The V gene is TRBV29-1, the J gene TRBJ1-4; D uncertain. The CDR3 spans 13 residues. The germline V gene has CDR1 SQVTM and CDR2 ANQGSEA. V lost 1 base and J 8 bases, leaving 11 bases between the germline ends. The CDR3 DNA reads TGCAGCGTTGAAGCCCATGGCCGAGAAAAACTGTTTTTT. The encoded protein is CSVEAHGREKLFF.

V gene TRBV14 combines with J gene TRBJ2-3, with D possibly TRBD1 on 6 matching bases. Germline loops: CDR1 SGHDN, CDR2 FVKESK. V was shortened by 2 bases and J by 2 bases, with 14 bases between the two germline ends. The CDR3 is made up of 16 amino acids. The CDR3 DNA follows: TGTGCCAGCAGCCAAATAACTAGGGGGTCCACAGATACGCAGTATTTT. Encoded protein: CASSQITRGSTDTQYF. Looking up the rest from reference TRBV14 and TRBJ2-3 gives the full variable domain: EAGVTQFPSHSVIEKGQTVTLRCDPISGHDNLYWYRRVMGKEIKFLLHFVKESKQDESGMPNNRFLAERTGGTYSTLKVQPAELEDSGVYFCASSQITRGSTDTQYFGPGTRLTVL.

The chain combines TRBV7-6 with TRBJ1-6; tentatively, D is TRBD1 (6 bases). CDR1 is SGHVS and CDR2 is FNYEAQ in the germline V gene. This CDR3 is 12 amino acids long. V was clipped by 2 bases and J by 11 bases, with 7 bases between them. The CDR3 nucleotides read TGTGCCAGCAGCTTACAGGGGCCACCCCTCCACTTT. Translation gives CASSLQGPPLHF.

The chain links TRBV5-1 to TRBJ1-2; 9 bases are shared with TRBD1. The germline V gene has CDR1 SGHRS and CDR2 YFSETQ. The CDR3 spans 15 residues. Germline trimming cut 0 bases from V and 4 bases from J; bases unmatched to any gene: 4. CDR3 residues: CASSLGDRATYGYTF. CDR3 nucleotides: TGCGCCAGCAGCTTGGGGGACAGGGCAACCTATGGCTACACCTTC.

The rearrangement links TRBV5-1 to TRBJ2-5; 12 bases align to TRBD1. This CDR3 comprises 15 residues. CDR1 is SGHRS, CDR2 YFSETQ, per germline. J was trimmed by 5 bases and V by 4 bases; bases with no gene match: 6. As DNA, the CDR3 is TGCGCCAGCAGCCCGGGACAGGGGGCGCGGGAGACCCAGTACTTC. Translating gives CASSPGQGARETQYF.

The V and J genes are TRBV6-5 and TRBJ1-2, with D possibly being TRBD1 (5 bases). There are 16 residues in the CDR3. V was cut by 0 bases and J by 4 bases, with 15 bases left in between. Germline CDR1 reads MNHEY; CDR2 reads SVGAGI. CDR3 region: CASSYSSRGGGYGYTF. The CDR3 region has the DNA TGTGCCAGCAGTTACTCGTCCCGGGGGGGAGGCTATGGCTACACCTTC.

The rearrangement links TRBV18 to TRBJ2-7; 9 nucleotides agree with TRBD1. The CDR3 sequence is 15 residues long. Losses at the gene ends were 3 bases for V and 4 bases for J; bases not matched to a gene: 7. Germline V gene data show CDR1 as KGHSH and CDR2 as LQKENI. The CDR3 protein is CASSPPTGGSYEQYF. The CDR3 nucleotides are TGTGCCAGCTCACCGCCCACAGGGGGCAGTTACGAGCAGTACTTC. Looking up the rest from reference TRBV18 and TRBJ2-7 gives the full variable domain: NAGVMQNPRHLVRRRGQEARLRCSPMKGHSHVYWYRQLPEEGLKFMVYLQKENIIDESGMPKERFSAEFPKEGPSILRIQQVVRGDSAAYFCASSPPTGGSYEQYFGPGTRLTVT.

This chain uses TRBV5-6 with TRBJ2-3; D is ambiguous. The CDR3 loop spans 16 amino acids. V lost 2 bases and J 3 bases, leaving 16 bases between the germline ends. Germline assignment: CDR1 SGHDT and CDR2 YYEEEE. The CDR3 region has the DNA TGTGCCAGCAGCTTTTGGGCGAGCCCTGGAACAGATACGCAGTATTTT. It yields the protein CASSFWASPGTDTQYF.

The chain recombines TRBV5-1 with TRBJ2-3; 7 bases map to TRBD2. V shed 3 bases, J shed 0 bases, and the junction held 4 bases outside the gene matches. Germline CDR1 SGHRS, CDR2 YFSETQ. The CDR3 runs to 15 residues. The CDR3 DNA reads TGCGCCAGCAGCTCGGGACTAACTAGCACAGATACGCAGTATTTT. Translated, it gives CASSSGLTSTDTQYF.

The chain couples TRBV7-2 to TRBJ2-4; 8 nucleotides match TRBD1. Trimming took 4 bases from V and 8 from J; bases not matched to a gene: 7. The CDR3 spans 14 residues. CDR1 is SGHTA, CDR2 FQGNSA, per germline. CDR3 region: CASSSRQGRDIQYF. CDR3 DNA: TGTGCCAGCAGCTCCCGACAGGGGCGGGACATTCAGTACTTC.

The chain is built from TRBV3-1 (or the pseudogene TRBV3-2) and TRBJ1-5; the D gene is possibly TRBD1 (5 bases). The CDR3 spans 15 residues. The V and J ends lost 2 bases and 6 bases respectively, with 14 bases between them. Germline V gene lookup returns CDR1 LGHDT and CDR2 YNNKEL (reference sequence). The CDR3 spells CASSQYRTQGQPQHF. In DNA form, the CDR3 reads TGTGCCAGCAGCCAATACAGGACCCAAGGTCAGCCCCAGCATTTT.

This chain joins TRBV30 and TRBJ1-6, with D possibly being TRBD1 (6 bases). Trimming took 5 bases from V and 4 from J, leaving 9 bases between them. The CDR3 is 13 amino acids. Germline V gene sequence: CDR1 GTSNPN, CDR2 SVGIG (reference sequence). The CDR3 loop is CAWEQGYNSPLHF. CDR3 DNA sequence: TGTGCCTGGGAGCAGGGGTATAATTCACCCCTCCACTTT.

This clone was observed a few times. CDR3 bases: TGTGCCAGCACCGCACAGGGGGAGGGTGGCTACACCTTC. Translated: CASTAQGEGGYTF. The genes are TRBV2 and TRBJ1-2; 8 nucleotides match TRBD1. This CDR3 region has 13 residues. V dropped 7 bases and J dropped 7; count of bases not matched to a gene: 8. Germline loops: CDR1 SNHLY, CDR2 FYNNEI.

This clone was recorded once. The chain is built from TRBV2 and TRBJ2-7; 8 nucleotides agree with TRBD1. This CDR3 comprises 13 residues. Trimming at V came to 6 bases and at J to 4 bases, leaving 5 bases not matched to a gene. CDR1 and CDR2 (germline): SNHLY, FYNNEI. The CDR3 region is CASSAGTGYEQYF. In nucleotides, the CDR3 is TGTGCCAGCAGCGCCGGGACAGGTTACGAGCAGTACTTC. The whole variable domain, filled in from reference TRBV2 and TRBJ2-7, reads EPEVTQTPSHQVTQMGQEVILRCVPISNHLYFYWYRQILGQKVEFLVSFYNNEISEKSEIFDDQFSVERPDGSNFTLKIRSTKLEDSAMYFCASSAGTGYEQYFGPGTRLTVT.

V gene TRBV7-6 combines with J gene TRBJ2-1; 11 bases map to TRBD2. Trimming at V came to 5 bases and at J to 7 bases, leaving 7 bases not matched to a gene. Per germline, CDR1 SGHVS and CDR2 FNYEAQ. There are 15 residues in the CDR3. CDR3 DNA: TGTGCCAGCAGCCCCCTAGCGGGGGGTGGGAATGAGCAGTTCTTC. Its protein is CASSPLAGGGNEQFF. Supplemented by reference TRBV7-6 and TRBJ2-1, the full variable domain reads GAGVSQSPRYKVTKRGQDVALRCDPISGHVSLYWYRQALGQGPEFLTYFNYEAQQDKSGLPNDRFSAERPEGSISTLTIQRTEQRDSAMYRCASSPLAGGGNEQFFGPGTRLTVL.

The chain links TRBV4-1 to TRBJ2-7; a possible D gene is TRBD1 (5 bases). The CDR3 has 13 residues. Trimming took 2 bases from V and 2 from J, leaving 7 bases between them. Germline assignment: CDR1 MGHRA and CDR2 YSYEKL. Here the CDR3 reads CASSQQGAYEQYF. The CDR3 coding sequence is TGCGCCAGCAGCCAACAGGGTGCCTACGAGCAGTACTTC.

As DNA, the CDR3 is TGTGCCAGCAGCCAAGATCTGAGGACAGGGAAAACTGGAAACACCATATATTTT. Residues: CASSQDLRTGKTGNTIYF. This chain joins TRBV3-1 (or the pseudogene TRBV3-2) and TRBJ1-3; 8 bases match TRBD1. V dropped 0 bases and J dropped 2; count of bases not matched to a gene: 9. The CDR3 consists of 18 residues. Germline V gene data show CDR1 as LGHDT and CDR2 as YNNKEL (reference sequence).